The rows below give T cell receptor beta chains drawn from one sample of a study of a mutant IDH1 vaccine in newly diagnosed glioma. Some clones are missing from TCRdb's copy, which holds only in-frame ones; the method was immunoSEQ multiplex PCR. The sample consists of around 67,000 clones, more than 70% of them appearing once. Sequenced here: peripheral blood mononuclear cells (PBMCs), sampled from a glioma patient treated with radiotherapy, temozolomide or both. Receptors originate from a woman in her late teens or twenties with glioma. Some clones in this sample may be carry-over from other donors' samples. Each CDR3 is given with its conserved first and last residue. A D gene is named only where the DNA matches it firmly. A row's size may be missing; if present it is once, few, many or a size class.

clone size,J gene,CDR3 length,D gene,V gene,CDR3 protein,CDR3 DNA
NA,TRBJ2-7,15,NA,TRBV19,CASSITGNYRGEQYF,TGTGCCAGTAGTATTACAGGGAACTATCGGGGCGAGCAGTACTTC
few,TRBJ2-1,14,NA,TRBV19,CASSLRESYNEQFF,TGTGCCAGTAGCCTCAGGGAGTCCTACAATGAGCAGTTCTTC
NA,TRBJ1-5,14,TRBD1,TRBV5-6,CASSDGTGYQPQHF,TGTGCCAGCAGCGATGGGACAGGGTATCAGCCCCAGCATTTT
once,TRBJ1-1,15,NA,TRBV14,CASSQETGWGTEAFF,TGTGCCAGCAGCCAGGAAACAGGGTGGGGCACTGAAGCTTTCTTT
NA,TRBJ1-3,14,NA,TRBV6-5,CASIKVGPGNTIYF,TGTGCCAGCATAAAAGTAGGCCCTGGAAACACCATATATTTT
NA,TRBJ1-2,14,NA,TRBV6-6,CASRLGRQDYGYTF,TGTGCCAGCAGGTTAGGCAGGCAGGACTATGGCTACACCTTC
NA,TRBJ1-1,18,NA,TRBV5-6,CASSLRGLRGRLNTEAFF,TGTGCCAGCAGCCTCAGGGGATTAAGGGGGAGGCTAAACACTGAAGCTTTCTTT
NA,TRBJ2-3,15,TRBD2,TRBV7-9,CASSPGGGSTDTQYF,TGTGCCAGCAGCCCCGGGGGGGGCTCCACAGATACGCAGTATTTT
NA,TRBJ1-3,18,NA,TRBV9,CASSVGQGSSYSGNTIYF,TGTGCCAGCAGCGTAGGGCAGGGAAGTTCCTACTCTGGAAACACCATATATTTT
NA,TRBJ2-7,19,TRBD1,TRBV28,CASSPEGTGSLWVPNEQYF,TGTGCCAGCAGTCCGGAAGGGACAGGGTCCTTGTGGGTCCCGAACGAGCAGTACTTC
few,TRBJ2-7,15,TRBD2,TRBV5-6,CASSSGTSVSYEQYF,TGTGCCAGCAGCTCCGGGACTAGCGTCTCCTACGAGCAGTACTTC